The T cell receptor (beta chain) described here comes from a study of radiotherapy plus CTLA-4 blockade in lung cancer. The overall study: Disease control was achieved by just over 30% of patients, and objective responses by about 19%.

Measured with immunoSEQ multiplex PCR; TCRdb has only the in-frame clones, and not every one. The sample holds about 53,000 clones, 84% seen once. Findings of the study overall: Blood saw expansion of tumor-derived TCR clones after radiotherapy plus ipilimumab. Interferon-beta and early blood T cell clone dynamics reportedly predicted response best.

As regards this clone: Its antigen is still unknown.

Trimming cost V 5 bases and J 12 bases, with 20 bases left between them. This CDR3 has 13 amino acids. Germline V gene data show CDR1 as SQVTM and CDR2 as ANQGSEA. The sequenced sample was peripheral blood, obtained from a patient treated with radiotherapy plus ipilimumab. The genes are TRBV29-1 and TRBJ2-1; D is unclear. The TCR originated in a human donor with non-small cell lung cancer whose response to radiotherapy plus ipilimumab could not be evaluated. The CDR3 loop is CSVLNDFLQGQFF. The CDR3 DNA reads as TGCAGCGTTCTAAACGACTTCCTTCAAGGGCAGTTCTTC.